The following is a TCR beta chain sequence with its context. The target antigen is unknown. These data come from a study of blood T cells in healthy people across ages. Notes on the study in general: A strong correlation was seen between TCR beta diversity and naive T cell percentage. Comparison with aged donors showed that long-lived donors had more naive CD4+ cells and higher diversity. The recorded TCR beta diversity per million T cells decreased in a roughly linear manner with age.

CDR3 length: 8 amino acids. Germline V gives CDR1 MNHEY, CDR2 SMNVEV (reference sequence). V was clipped by 11 bases and J by 10 bases, with 8 bases between them. Combining a sample-barcoded 5' primer with a J-beta primer mix, a second PCR ran for roughly 7 to 12 cycles. There were at least 2.5 million CDR3-containing paired-end reads obtained from each sample. Each CDR3 protein gets one entry after TCRdb re-called the 5' RACE reads with MiXCR. The top ten hold 2% to 2.5% of the sample, which has roughly 1,800,000 distinct CDR3 sequences, around half seen once. The chain has TRBV27 and TRBJ2-5; no definite D call. The receptor comes from a woman in her 40s in good health. The specimen sequenced was blood. The CDR3 region is CAGTDQYF. The CDR3 DNA is TGTGCCGGCACCGACCAGTACTTC.